The sequence of this TCR beta chain was determined in a study of blood T cell repertoires in COVID-19. Study background: In each case, the material was cDNA or gDNA derived from T cells, B-cell-depleted T cells, or PBMCs.

Germline V gene data show CDR1 as LGHDT and CDR2 as YNNKEL (reference sequence). Trimming removed 1 base from V and 6 bases from J, with 6 bases in between. CDR3 length equals 13 residues. Enrolment of Seattle patients took place during active infection, and they were followed longitudinally. Authors' data handling: Reference gene primer amplification in the assay estimated nucleated cell counts. The protocol was immunoSEQ multiplex PCR, while the TCRdb copy is restricted to in-frame clones and leaves out a portion. D and trimming were read from the DNA, whereas the V and J calls and clone size are those reported in that table. The data show 200,000 to 250,000 clones, over 75% seen once.

The chain recombines TRBV3-1 (or the pseudogene TRBV3-2) with TRBJ1-4; D call uncertain. The TCR sequence derives from a man in his fifties with COVID-19, enrolled during active disease. The material sequenced was peripheral blood. Here the CDR3 reads CASSQGWHEKLFF. As DNA, the CDR3 is TGTGCCAGCAGCCAAGGGTGGCATGAAAAACTGTTTTTT.